This T cell receptor beta chain was sequenced in a study of cytomegalovirus exposure and HLA in healthy donors. Donors consisted of healthy bone marrow donors. Regarding this clone: Its antigen is unknown.

The CDR3 is made up of 14 amino acids. CDR1 is SNHLY, CDR2 FYNNEI, per germline. Trimming left V 6 bases short and J 6 bases short, with 18 bases between. PCR was performed using 60 Vbeta and 13 Jbeta primers. Sequencing used immunoSEQ multiplex PCR; TCRdb keeps in-frame clones, though not all of them. The sample has roughly 240,000 clones, more than 70% seen once. Study-level points and caveats: The classifier reportedly diagnosed cytomegalovirus status with high sensitivity and specificity. Donors belonging to an Asian-associated ancestry cluster reportedly showed fewer N-insertions in productive TCRs than the approximately 640-donor mean, according to what a later analysis found.

The rearrangement uses TRBV2 and TRBJ2-7, with D perhaps TRBD2 (5 bases). This TCR derives from a boy aged 10-17 years in good health and CMV-seronegative. Sequenced sample: PBMCs. The DNA of the CDR3 is TGTGCCAGCAGGGCCCGGGGTGACATCGCCGAGCAGTACTTC. It encodes CASRARGDIAEQYF.